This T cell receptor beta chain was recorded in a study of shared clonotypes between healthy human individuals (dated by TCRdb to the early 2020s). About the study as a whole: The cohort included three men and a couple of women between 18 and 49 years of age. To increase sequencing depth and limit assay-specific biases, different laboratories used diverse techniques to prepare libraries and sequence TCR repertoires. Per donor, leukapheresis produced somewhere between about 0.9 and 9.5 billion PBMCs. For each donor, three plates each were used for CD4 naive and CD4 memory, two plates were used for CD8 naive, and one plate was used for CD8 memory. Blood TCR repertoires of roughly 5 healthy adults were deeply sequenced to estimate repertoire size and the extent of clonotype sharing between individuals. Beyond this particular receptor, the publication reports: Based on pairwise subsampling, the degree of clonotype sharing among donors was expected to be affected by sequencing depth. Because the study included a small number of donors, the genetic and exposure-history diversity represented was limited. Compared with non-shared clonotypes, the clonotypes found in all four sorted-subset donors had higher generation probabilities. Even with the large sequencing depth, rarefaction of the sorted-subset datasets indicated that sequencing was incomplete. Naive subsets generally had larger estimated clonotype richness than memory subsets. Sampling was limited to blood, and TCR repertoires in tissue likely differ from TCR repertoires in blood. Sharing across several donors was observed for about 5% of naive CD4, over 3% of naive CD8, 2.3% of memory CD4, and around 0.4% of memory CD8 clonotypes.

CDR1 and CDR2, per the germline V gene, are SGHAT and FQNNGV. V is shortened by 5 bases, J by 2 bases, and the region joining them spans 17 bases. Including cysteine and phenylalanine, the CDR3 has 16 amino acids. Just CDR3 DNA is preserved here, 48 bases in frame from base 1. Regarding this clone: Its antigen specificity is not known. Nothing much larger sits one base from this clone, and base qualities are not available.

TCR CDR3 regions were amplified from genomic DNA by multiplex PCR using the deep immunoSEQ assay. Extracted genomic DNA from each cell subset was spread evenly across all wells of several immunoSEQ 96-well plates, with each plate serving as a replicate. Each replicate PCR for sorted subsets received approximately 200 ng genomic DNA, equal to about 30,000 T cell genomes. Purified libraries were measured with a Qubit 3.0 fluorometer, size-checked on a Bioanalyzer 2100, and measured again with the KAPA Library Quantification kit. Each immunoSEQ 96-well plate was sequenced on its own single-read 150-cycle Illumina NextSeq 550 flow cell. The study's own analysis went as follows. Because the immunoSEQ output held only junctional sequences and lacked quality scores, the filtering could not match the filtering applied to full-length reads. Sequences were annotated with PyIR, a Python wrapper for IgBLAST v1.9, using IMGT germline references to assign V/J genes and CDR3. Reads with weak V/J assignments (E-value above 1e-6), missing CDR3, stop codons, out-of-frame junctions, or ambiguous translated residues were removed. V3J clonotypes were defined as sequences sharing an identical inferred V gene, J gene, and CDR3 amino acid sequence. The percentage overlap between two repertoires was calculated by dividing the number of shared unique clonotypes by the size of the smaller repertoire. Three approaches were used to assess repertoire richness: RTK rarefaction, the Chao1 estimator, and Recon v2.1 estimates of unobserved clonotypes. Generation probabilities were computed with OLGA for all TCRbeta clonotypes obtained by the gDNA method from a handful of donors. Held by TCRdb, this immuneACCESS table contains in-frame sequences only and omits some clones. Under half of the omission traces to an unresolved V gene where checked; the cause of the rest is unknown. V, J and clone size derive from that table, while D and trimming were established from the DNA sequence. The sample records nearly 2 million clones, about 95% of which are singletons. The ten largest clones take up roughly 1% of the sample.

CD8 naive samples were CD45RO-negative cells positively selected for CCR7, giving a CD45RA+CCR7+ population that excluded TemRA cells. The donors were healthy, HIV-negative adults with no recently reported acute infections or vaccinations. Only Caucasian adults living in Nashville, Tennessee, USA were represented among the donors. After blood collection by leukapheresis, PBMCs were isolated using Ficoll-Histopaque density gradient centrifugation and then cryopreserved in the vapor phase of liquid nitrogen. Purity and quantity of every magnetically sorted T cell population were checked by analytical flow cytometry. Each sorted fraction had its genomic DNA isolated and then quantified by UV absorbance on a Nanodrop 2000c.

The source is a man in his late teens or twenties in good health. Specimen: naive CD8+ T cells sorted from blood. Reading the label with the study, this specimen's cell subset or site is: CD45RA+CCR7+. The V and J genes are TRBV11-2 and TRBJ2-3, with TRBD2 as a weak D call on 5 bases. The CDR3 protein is CASSPRPGLVTDTQYF. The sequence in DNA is TGTGCCAGCAGCCCCCGACCCGGACTGGTCACAGATACGCAGTATTTT.